Below, one TCR beta chain is given with its context. The table came from immunoSEQ multiplex PCR; TCRdb's copy has only in-frame clones and leaves some out. The sample records more than 150,000 clones, more than 75% being singletons. The data are from a study of blood T cell repertoires in COVID-19. Germline lookup yields CDR1 SGHNT and CDR2 YENEEA. This CDR3 has 16 residues. Trimming pared 4 bases from V and 2 bases from J, leaving 16 bases between. The sample comprised peripheral blood. The TCR originated in a man between 60 and 75 years old with COVID-19, enrolled during active disease. The chain employs TRBV11-3 and TRBJ2-3; tentatively, D is TRBD2 (6 bases). This CDR3 is CASSWRSLAHTDTQYF. In DNA, the CDR3 is TGTGCCAGCAGCTGGAGGTCACTAGCTCACACAGATACGCAGTATTTT.